These T cell receptor beta chains were read from a single sample in a study of T-cell memory formation after mild COVID-19. One entry per CDR3 protein results from TCRdb running MiXCR on the 5' RACE reads. The sample shows about 84,000 distinct CDR3 sequences, 11% to 15% of them seen only once. The source material was PBMCs or a T cell subset sorted from them (not recorded which). These receptors were collected from an adult woman who had mild COVID-19 (a few samples of this study predate the infection). Cell type and time point are not known. Each CDR3 is given with its conserved first and last residue. A D gene is named only where the DNA matches it firmly. Some rows have no size entry. The others give once, few or many, or a class for an expanded clone.

V	size	J	D	length	DNA	CDR3
TRBV7-9	few	TRBJ2-7	-	12	TGTGCCAGCAGCTTAGCGGTCCACGAGCAGTACTTC	CASSLAVHEQYF
TRBV9	few	TRBJ2-7	TRBD2	15	TGTGCCAGCAGTCGGGCTAGCGGGAGCTCCTACGAGCAGTACTTC	CASSRASGSSYEQYF
TRBV5-1	-	TRBJ1-2	-	14	TGCGCCAGCAGCACCGCGGGACTCCCAACCGGCTACACCTTC	CASSTAGLPTGYTF
TRBV4-3	few	TRBJ2-1	TRBD2	17	TGCGCCAGCAGCCCAGTTTCGGGGGGAGCAGGCTACAATGAGCAGTTCTTC	CASSPVSGGAGYNEQFF
TRBV4-1	few	TRBJ1-2	-	15	TGCGCCAGCAGCCAAGATCCCACAGGAGATTATGGCTACACCTTC	CASSQDPTGDYGYTF
TRBV18	-	TRBJ2-1	-	14	TGTGCCAGCTCACCGACAGGTAGCCCTAATGAGCAGTTCTTC	CASSPTGSPNEQFF
TRBV6-2/TRBV6-3	-	TRBJ2-7	TRBD2	14	TGTGCCAGCAGTACTAGCGGGAGTTTGGCCGAGCAGTACTTC	CASSTSGSLAEQYF
TRBV7-8	-	TRBJ2-5	TRBD2	17	TGTGCCAGCAGCGGACGCGGGAGCGGCACCTCCCAAGAGACCCAGTACTTC	CASSGRGSGTSQETQYF
TRBV7-3	few	TRBJ2-3	-	18	TGTGCCAGCAGCCGACCCGTAGACCCGGTAGCATCGCCAGATACGCAGTATTTT	CASSRPVDPVASPDTQYF
TRBV7-9	few	TRBJ2-5	-	13	TGTGCCAGCACCCCCACGGGGAGAGAGACCCAGTACTTC	CASTPTGRETQYF
TRBV19	medium-sized	TRBJ2-7	-	16	TGTGCCAGTAAGGACGTATCAGTGACGAGCTCCTACGAGCAGTACTTC	CASKDVSVTSSYEQYF
TRBV5-1	few	TRBJ1-1	TRBD1	15	TGCGCCAGCAGCTTGGCGGGTACAGGGGGCACTGAAGCTTTCTTT	CASSLAGTGGTEAFF
TRBV7-8	many	TRBJ2-7	-	14	TGTGCCAGCAGCTCCCCTGGACGCCCTAACGAGCAGTACTTC	CASSSPGRPNEQYF
TRBV4-1	few	TRBJ2-7	-	14	TGCGCCAGCAGCCAAGGAAGGGGATCCTACGAGCAGTACTTC	CASSQGRGSYEQYF
TRBV20-1	-	TRBJ1-1	-	14	TGCAGCGCCTACTCCAGGGAAGTGGGCACTGAAGCTTTCTTT	CSAYSREVGTEAFF